Each of the 28 T cell receptor beta chains below was sequenced from the same sample in a study of PD-1 blockade in mismatch repair-deficient tumors. Sequencing used immunoSEQ multiplex PCR; TCRdb keeps in-frame clones, though not all of them. Of 76,000 or so clones listed, roughly 80% are singletons. The sequencing used peripheral blood, collected 44 weeks after starting pembrolizumab. These receptors were taken from an adult with mismatch repair-deficient cancer.

V usage is TRBV5-1 and J usage is TRBJ1-3, with 7 bases lining up with TRBD1. Germline V CDR1 and CDR2: SGHRS, YFSETQ. Unmatched junction bases numbered 7, after V lost 0 bases and J lost 4 bases. The length of the CDR3 is 16 residues. CDR3 residues: CASSLAPGTVGNTIYF. The CDR3 nucleotides are TGCGCCAGCAGCTTGGCCCCCGGGACAGTAGGAAACACCATATATTTT. Looking up the rest from reference TRBV5-1 and TRBJ1-3 gives the full variable domain: KAGVTQTPRYLIKTRGQQVTLSCSPISGHRSVSWYQQTPGQGLQFLFEYFSETQRNKGNFPGRFSGRQFSNSRSEMNVSTLELGDSALYLCASSLAPGTVGNTIYFGEGSWLTVV.

In DNA, the CDR3 is TGTGCTAGTGGTTTGGTACTAGCGGGAGACCCAGATACGCAGTATTTT. It is translated as CASGLVLAGDPDTQYF. V is TRBV12-5 and J is TRBJ2-3; 11 nucleotides align to TRBD2. The germline V gene has CDR1 LGHNT and CDR2 FRNRAP. V lost 0 bases, J lost 4 bases, and 3 bases stayed unmatched. CDR3 length: 16 amino acids.

Notes on this clone: One junction end disagrees with the germline gene, perhaps due to a read error. The chain couples TRBV7-9 to TRBJ1-2, with D possibly matching TRBD1 (5 bases). The V gene's germline CDR1 is SEHNR and CDR2 FQNEAQ (reference sequence). This CDR3 contains 14 residues. DNA of the CDR3: TGTGCCAGCAGCTTAGACGGCCGGGGGTATGTCTACACCTTC. Translated, it gives CASSLDGRGYVYTF.

This rearrangement joins TRBV6-1 to TRBJ1-5; 7 positions agree with TRBD1. Germline CDR1 reads MNHNS; CDR2 reads SASEGT. The V segment lost 8 bases and the J segment 5 bases; nucleotides outside the gene matches: 9. This CDR3 comprises 14 residues. The CDR3 DNA reads as TGTGCCAGCCTCGACAGGGCCGTTTATCAGCCCCAGCATTTT. Translated: CASLDRAVYQPQHF.

The chain employs TRBV7-6 and TRBJ2-2, with 8 bases lining up with TRBD1. The junction had 7 bases not matched to a gene; V was cut back by 5 bases and J by 5 bases. This CDR3 comprises 15 residues. Germline V lookup: CDR1 SGHVS, CDR2 FNYEAQ. The CDR3 here is CASSEGQGLTGELFF. Here the CDR3 DNA reads TGTGCCAGCAGCGAAGGACAGGGACTGACCGGGGAGCTGTTTTTT.

The chain joins TRBV5-4 to TRBJ1-2; 9 nucleotides align to TRBD1. Germline trimming cut 4 bases from V and 7 bases from J; bases unmatched to any gene: 5. Germline CDR1 reads SGHNT; CDR2 reads YYREEE (reference sequence). The CDR3 has 13 amino acids. The CDR3 DNA is TGTGCCAGCAGCGAACAGGGGGCGCTTGGCTACACCTTC. It specifies CASSEQGALGYTF.

V and J are TRBV27 and TRBJ2-1; TRBD2 is a possible D gene (5 bases). The germline V and J ends were trimmed by 1 base and 9 bases, with 10 bases remaining between them. The CDR3 sequence is 13 residues long. Germline values: CDR1 MNHEY, CDR2 SMNVEV (reference sequence). DNA of the CDR3: TGTGCCAGCAGTTTATTAGGGAGTGCTGAGCAGTTCTTC. Amino acids: CASSLLGSAEQFF.

The V and J genes are TRBV7-6 and TRBJ1-1; 7 positions match TRBD1. The ends lost 6 bases at V and 0 bases at J; junction bases unmatched: 13. Looked up from germline, CDR1 is SGHVS and CDR2 is FNYEAQ. The CDR3 runs 17 residues. CDR3 protein: CASSTARDRYMNTEAFF. CDR3 nucleotides: TGTGCCAGCAGTACAGCCCGGGACAGATACATGAACACTGAAGCTTTCTTT.

Written as DNA, the CDR3 is TGTGCCAGCAGTTACTCTGAGGGGGGAGAGACCCAGTACTTC. Encoded protein: CASSYSEGGETQYF. This chain joins TRBV6-6 and TRBJ2-5, with D perhaps given as TRBD1 or TRBD2 (6 bases each). Germline V gives CDR1 MNHNY, CDR2 SVGAGI (reference sequence). Trimming took off 0 bases at V and 4 bases at J, with 9 bases between the two ends. The CDR3 has 14 amino acids.

The rearrangement uses TRBV11-3 and TRBJ2-5; 11 bases are shared with TRBD2. The germline V gene encodes CDR1 SGHNT and CDR2 YENEEA. V shed 4 bases, J shed 3 bases, and the junction held 1 base outside the gene matches. This CDR3 has 14 amino acids. In DNA, the CDR3 is TGTGCCAGCAGCTATAGCGGGAGGGAAGAGACCCAGTACTTC. It is translated as CASSYSGREETQYF.

The V gene is TRBV4-3, the J gene TRBJ1-5; no reliable D call. Between the trimmed V and J ends, which lost 4 bases and 3 bases, there was a span of 16 bases. In germline, CDR1 is LGHNA, CDR2 YSLEER. This CDR3 comprises 16 residues. CDR3 sequence: CASSLHPPGNNQPQHF. The CDR3 DNA sequence: TGCGCCAGCAGCCTCCACCCCCCGGGGAACAATCAGCCCCAGCATTTT.

The V call is TRBV29-1, the J call TRBJ2-7; possibly TRBD2 for D (5 bases). The CDR3 totals 12 residues. Germline V gives CDR1 SQVTM, CDR2 ANQGSEA. The V and J ends lost 0 bases and 4 bases respectively, with 7 bases between them. The CDR3 region is CSVEDTGYEQYF. The CDR3 DNA reads TGCAGCGTTGAAGACACGGGGTACGAGCAGTACTTC.

CDR3 coding DNA: TGTGCTAGTGGTTTCCGAACGCCAGCTACTAGGAACTCCTACGAGCAGTACTTC. Translation gives CASGFRTPATRNSYEQYF. The chain recombines TRBV12-5 with TRBJ2-7; perhaps TRBD2 as D (5 bases). The CDR3 loop spans 18 amino acids. CDR1 and CDR2 (germline): LGHNT, FRNRAP. V was pared by 3 bases and J by 0 bases, with 21 bases between.

This chain uses TRBV11-2 with TRBJ2-7; weak D call: TRBD2 (6 bases). Germline CDR1 and CDR2: SGHAT and FQNNGV. This CDR3 region has 14 residues. Trimming pared 5 bases from V and 1 base from J, leaving 12 bases between. CDR3 sequence reads: CASSRARESYEQYF. The CDR3 coding sequence is TGTGCCAGCAGCCGAGCCCGGGAGTCCTACGAGCAGTACTTC.

V usage is TRBV4-3 and J usage is TRBJ1-5, with D perhaps TRBD1 (6 bases). V gave up 0 bases and J gave up 9 bases, with 15 bases separating them. The CDR3 length is 15 residues. The germline V gene has CDR1 LGHNA and CDR2 YSLEER. CDR3 coding DNA: TGCGCCAGCAGCCAAGATCGGGGGGGCCAGTGGCCCCAGCATTTT. Residues: CASSQDRGGQWPQHF.

This chain connects TRBV4-3 to TRBJ1-3, with D maybe TRBD1 (6 bases). CDR3 length equals 15 residues. V was trimmed by 1 base and J by 3 bases, leaving 10 bases between them. The germline V gene has CDR1 LGHNA and CDR2 YSLEER. CDR3 amino acids: CASSQAPGDGNTIYF. The CDR3 coding sequence is TGCGCCAGCAGCCAAGCTCCAGGGGATGGAAACACCATATATTTT.

This sequence joins TRBV19 and TRBJ2-7; 7 bases map to TRBD1. V shed 5 bases, J shed 2 bases, and the junction held 6 bases outside the gene matches. This CDR3 is built from 14 residues. Germline lookup yields CDR1 LNHDA and CDR2 SQIVND (reference sequence). The chain's CDR3 is CASSEVGTAYEQYF. CDR3 coding DNA: TGTGCCAGTAGTGAGGTAGGGACAGCCTACGAGCAGTACTTC.

CDR3 region: CASPRRGPQTEAFF. Here the CDR3 DNA reads TGTGCCAGTCCCCGAAGGGGGCCCCAGACTGAAGCTTTCTTT. This chain connects TRBV19 to TRBJ1-1; TRBD1 aligns across 7 bases. The CDR3 is 14 amino acids. CDR1 is LNHDA and CDR2 is SQIVND in the germline V gene (reference sequence). V was pared by 8 bases and J by 5 bases, with 11 bases of the junction left unmatched.

The chain is built from TRBV9 and TRBJ2-7, with D unclear. The CDR3 has 12 residues. The germline V and J ends were trimmed by 4 bases and 0 bases, with 5 bases remaining between them. Germline V lookup: CDR1 SGDLS, CDR2 YYNGEE. The CDR3 DNA reads as TGTGCCAGCAGCTATGACTCCTACGAGCAGTACTTC. It translates to CASSYDSYEQYF.

The CDR3 DNA sequence: TGTGCCAGCGGCTCCGGGACTAGCGAATACGAGCAGTACTTC. It encodes CASGSGTSEYEQYF. The chain links TRBV6-5 to TRBJ2-7; 10 nucleotides agree with TRBD2. V lost 8 bases, J lost 4 bases, and 8 bases stayed unmatched. Germline CDR1 is MNHEY and CDR2 is SVGAGI. The CDR3 loop spans 14 amino acids.

This chain connects TRBV11-3 to TRBJ2-5; 14 bases line up with TRBD2. This CDR3 is built from 15 residues. In germline, CDR1 is SGHNT, CDR2 YENEEA. With 5 bases clipped from V and 5 bases from J, the junction kept 4 bases outside the gene matches. CDR3 DNA sequence: TGTGCCAGCAGCCGAGGGACTAGCGGGAGCGAGACCCAGTACTTC. It specifies CASSRGTSGSETQYF. Full variable domain (remainder filled in from reference TRBV11-3 and TRBJ2-5): EAGVVQSPRYKIIEKKQPVAFWCNPISGHNTLYWYLQNLGQGPELLIRYENEEAVDDSQLPKDRFSAERLKGVDSTLKIQPAELGDSAVYLCASSRGTSGSETQYFGPGTRLLVL.

V usage is TRBV7-8 and J usage is TRBJ2-7; D is unclear. The CDR3 extends over 14 amino acids. CDR1 SGHVS and CDR2 FQNEAQ come from the germline V gene. Trimming cost V 0 bases and J 5 bases, with 11 bases left between them. The CDR3 nucleotides are TGTGCCAGCAGCTTAGCCGCGACGAACAACGAGCAGTACTTC. Amino acid sequence: CASSLAATNNEQYF. Full variable domain (outside the CDR3, taken from reference TRBV7-8 and TRBJ2-7): GAGVSQSPRYKVAKRGQDVALRCDPISGHVSLFWYQQALGQGPEFLTYFQNEAQLDKSGLPSDRFFAERPEGSVSTLKIQRTQQEDSAVYLCASSLAATNNEQYFGPGTRLTVT.

The gene calls are TRBV30 and TRBJ2-1, with 10 bases lining up with TRBD2. Germline CDR1 GTSNPN, CDR2 SVGIG (reference sequence). This CDR3 is 14 amino acids long. After removal of 0 bases from V and 12 bases from J, the junction contained 8 bases not matched to a gene. In nucleotides, the CDR3 is TGTGCCTGGAGTGTACAGACTAGCGGGTTAGGGCAGTTCTTC. Translated, it gives CAWSVQTSGLGQFF.

The chain uses TRBV9 and TRBJ2-2; a weak D match, TRBD1 (5 bases). The CDR3 length is 15 residues. V lost 4 bases and J lost 5, with 15 bases in between. Germline V gene lookup returns CDR1 SGDLS and CDR2 YYNGEE. As DNA, the CDR3 is TGTGCCAGCAGCCAAGAGGCAGGGCAAACCGGGGAGCTGTTTTTT. Its translation is CASSQEAGQTGELFF. Complete variable domain (other parts from reference TRBV9 and TRBJ2-2): DSGVTQTPKHLITATGQRVTLRCSPRSGDLSVYWYQQSLDQGLQFLIQYYNGEERAKGNILERFSAQQFPDLHSELNLSSLELGDSALYFCASSQEAGQTGELFFGEGSRLTVL.

This sequence joins TRBV6-1 and TRBJ1-5; 8 bases are shared with TRBD1. Losses at the gene ends were 2 bases for V and 4 bases for J; bases not matched to a gene: 7. The CDR3 consists of 16 residues. Germline CDR1 MNHNS, CDR2 SASEGT. Here the CDR3 DNA reads TGTGCCAGCAGTGAATATATCGGGACAGGTAATCAGCCCCAGCATTTT. Protein: CASSEYIGTGNQPQHF.

This chain connects TRBV2 to TRBJ1-3; D uncertain. The germline gives CDR1 SNHLY, CDR2 FYNNEI. Trimming removed 5 bases at V and 5 bases at J, with 7 bases between. The CDR3 has 12 residues. In DNA form, the CDR3 reads TGTGCCAGCAGTTCACCGAGAAACACCATATATTTT. Translation gives CASSSPRNTIYF.

This chain connects TRBV11-2 to TRBJ1-3; the D is unclear. The CDR3 is 16 amino acids. Looked up from germline, CDR1 is SGHAT and CDR2 is FQNNGV. V dropped 4 bases and J dropped 0 bases, with 13 bases sitting between them. For the CDR3, the DNA is TGTGCCAGCAGCTCCTACAGAGGGCCCTCTGGAAACACCATATATTTT. Amino acid sequence: CASSSYRGPSGNTIYF.

The chain recombines TRBV6-6 with TRBJ1-5; D not resolved. Trimming shortened V by 0 bases and J by 11 bases, and 14 bases separated the two germline ends. Germline CDR1 is MNHNY and CDR2 is SVGAGI (reference sequence). The CDR3 length is 14 residues. CDR3 loop: CASSYSRNLRSQHF. The CDR3 nucleotides are TGTGCCAGCAGTTACTCCCGAAACCTCAGGTCCCAGCATTTT.